Listed here are 21 T cell receptor delta chains from one sample, sequenced in a study of γδ T cells in repeated Plasmodium falciparum infection. Bulk repertoires came from Vgamma9/Vdelta2+ or Vdelta2-negative gammadelta T cells flow-sorted from PBMC. TCRdb called clones anew from the multiplex PCR reads with CATT. This table has 85,000 to 95,000 delta-chain clones, around 1.4% appearing once. What was sequenced was gamma-delta T cells from blood. These receptors were taken from a pool of human donors (malaria-infected and uninfected, not separated).

A note on this clone: The protein TCRdb gives is from a much larger clone and does not agree with this DNA's translation at residue 6, likely a read error; the protein shown here comes from the DNA. This chain links TRDV2 with TRDJ1; 10 bases match TRDD3. This CDR3 region has 18 residues. V lost 3 bases and J lost 2; bases outside the gene matches: 14. Germline lookup yields CDR1 GEAIGNYY and CDR2 EKD. The CDR3 protein is CACDLDIPWGIATDKLIF. The CDR3 DNA follows: TGTGCCTGTGACCTTGATATCCCCTGGGGGATAGCGACCGATAAACTCATCTTT.

Worth noting for this clone: This likely reflects a read error, since a far larger clone is one base away. At the DNA level, this CDR3 is encoded by other sequences in the same sample as well. For the V gene the call is TRDV1; the J gene has no call; the table gives TRDD3 as D, unverified against the DNA. This CDR3 region has 17 residues. Germline V gives CDR1 TSWWSYY, CDR2 QGS. CDR3 in DNA: TGTGCTCTTGGGGAACTAGCACTTGGGCATGACACCGATAAGCTCATCTTT. Protein product: CALGELALGHDTDKLIF.

About this clone: This DNA's translation and the protein TCRdb lists, from a much larger clone, do not match at residue 4, likely due to a read error; the protein shown is translated from the DNA. The V and J genes are TRDV1 and TRDJ1; D remains unclear. TCRdb supplies no J gene; here it was assigned by aligning the nucleotide sequence to germline. CDR1 TSWWSYY and CDR2 QGS come from the germline V gene. The CDR3 runs 16 residues. V was pared by 8 bases and J by 8 bases, with 27 bases between. The CDR3 region has the DNA TGTGCTCTTAGGTTACTCTCCGCCGCGCCGTCGTTCAAACTCATCTTT. This codes for CALRLLSAAPSFKLIF.

There are many counts of this clone. The chain employs TRDV1 and TRDJ1, with 8 bases identical to TRDD2. CDR1 and CDR2 (germline): TSWWSYY, QGS. The trim removed 3 bases at V and 5 bases at J, leaving 26 bases unmatched. The CDR3 totals 21 residues. This CDR3 reads CALGEGLPIASGVQVEDKLIF. CDR3 coding DNA: TGTGCTCTTGGGGAGGGCCTTCCTATTGCCTCGGGGGTTCAGGTGGAAGATAAACTCATCTTT.

This clone has a handful of counts. The mismatch at residue 13 between this DNA's translation and the TCRdb protein of a much larger clone likely reflects a read error; the protein shown is translated from the DNA. The CDR3 loop reads CALGELEATGITRGRTDKLIF. The CDR3 region has the DNA TGTGCTCTTGGGGAACTCGAAGCTACTGGGATTACTAGGGGGCGCACCGATAAACTCATCTTT. The chain recombines TRDV1 with TRDJ1; TRDD3 is a possible D gene (6 bases). In the absence of a J gene in TCRdb, the DNA was matched to germline to assign it here. This CDR3 spans 21 amino acids. In germline, CDR1 is TSWWSYY, CDR2 QGS. V lost 0 bases, J lost 1 base, and 27 bases lay in between.

In its sample, this clone was seen many times. The V gene is TRDV1, the J gene TRDJ1, with D possibly matching TRDD2 (5 bases). No J segment appears in TCRdb, so it was assigned here by matching the sequence to germline. Trimming took 6 bases from V and 3 from J, leaving 32 bases between them. CDR1 is TSWWSYY, CDR2 QGS, per germline. This CDR3 is built from 20 residues. DNA of the CDR3: TGTGCTCTTGGCATGCGGAACAATTGCCTTCTTAGTACTCGCTCCGATAAACTCATCTTT. Translation: CALGMRNNCLLSTRSDKLIF.

In this sample, this clone turned up a few times. A far larger clone lies a single base away; this is likely a read error. The chain carries TRDV1 and TRDJ1; D might be TRDD3 (5 bases). As TCRdb names no J gene, one was assigned here on the basis of a DNA match to germline. From germline, CDR1 is TSWWSYY and CDR2 QGS. This CDR3 contains 15 residues. CDR3 coding DNA: TGTGCCCTTGGGGTCTTGGGGTACCTGTGGGCACAACTCATCTTT. The encoded protein is CALGVLGYLWAQLIF.

This clone was seen a handful of times. With a far larger clone one base away, a read error is the likely cause. In the same sample, other DNA sequences code for this CDR3. The chain uses TRDV1 and TRDJ1; 11 nucleotides line up with TRDD3. The J gene was not available in TCRdb and was assigned here by matching the DNA to germline segments. V trimming: 2 bases; J trimming: 10 bases; junction bases outside the gene matches: 27. This CDR3 is built from 21 residues. The germline V gene encodes CDR1 TSWWSYY and CDR2 QGS. CDR3 coding DNA: TGTGCTCTTGGGGAATTTCCCTATAACCACGTGGGGGATACGCGTATCGGGGGACTCATCTTT. It yields the protein CALGEFPYNHVGDTRIGGLIF.

In its sample, this clone was seen many times. This likely came from a read error, as a far larger clone is one base away. Other DNA sequences within the sample encode an identical CDR3. The chain carries TRDV1 and TRDJ1; 7 bases are shared with TRDD3. The J gene, left out of TCRdb, was set here by checking the DNA against germline. The CDR3 is 23 amino acids. CDR1 is TSWWSYY and CDR2 is QGS in the germline V gene. The CDR3 region has the DNA TGTGCCCTTGGGGAATATCTTTCCCCGATTAGGAAACTCACTCTGGGGGTCACCGATAAACTCATCTTT. Translating gives CALGEYLSPIRKLTLGVTDKLIF.

A remark on this clone: The protein in TCRdb stems from a much larger clone and differs at residue 16 from this DNA's translation, likely a read error; here the protein is translated from the DNA. The J segment was not called; the V segment is TRDV2; the D segment call TRDD3 is taken from the table without a DNA check. The length of the CDR3 is 18 residues. Germline V gives CDR1 GEAIGNYY, CDR2 EKD. The CDR3 spells CACDTMEVSSWDTRQVFF. The CDR3 bases are TGTGCCTGTGACACCATGGAGGTCAGCTCCTGGGACACCCGACAGGTGTTTTTC.

A remark on this clone: Only one base separates this from a far larger clonotype, so it likely reflects a read error. The same CDR3 can be traced to other DNA sequences in this sample. The V gene is TRDV3, the J gene TRDJ2, with D perhaps matching TRDD2 (9 bases). The CDR3 is 22 residues long. Between the trimmed V and J ends, which lost 3 bases and 5 bases, there was a span of 40 bases. Germline V gene lookup returns CDR1 TVYSNPD and CDR2 GDNSRS (reference sequence). CDR3 in DNA: TGTGCCTTAGGCCCAGCCTTCCTACTTTCTCTAGGTGGGGGATGCTCTACAGCACAACTCTTCTTT. This translates into CALGPAFLLSLGGGCSTAQLFF.

Concerning this clone: The protein TCRdb gives is from a much larger clone and does not agree with this DNA's translation at residue 12, likely a read error; the protein shown here comes from the DNA. This chain joins TRDV1 and TRDJ1; 10 bases match TRDD3. This CDR3 spans 23 amino acids. The V gene end was trimmed by 1 base and the J gene end by 0 bases; junction bases not matched to a gene: 23. The V gene's germline CDR1 is TSWWSYY and CDR2 QGS. Here the CDR3 reads CALGEQPCTGGCADVLYTDKLIF. CDR3 nucleotides: TGTGCTCTTGGGGAACAGCCTTGTACTGGGGGATGCGCTGATGTGCTGTACACCGATAAACTCATCTTT.

With respect to this clone: The protein that TCRdb holds for this DNA derives from a much larger clone and differs from the translated DNA at residue 13, which likely indicates a read error; the protein shown here is translated from the DNA. V is TRDV2 and J is TRDJ1, with 9 bases aligning to TRDD3. Trimming removed 1 base from V and 2 bases from J; junction bases left unmatched: 22. This CDR3 comprises 21 residues. CDR1 and CDR2 from the germline V gene are GEAIGNYY and EKD. This CDR3 reads CACDTLLGDNRPEWGTDKLIF. CDR3 coding DNA: TGTGCCTGTGACACTCTACTGGGGGACAACCGGCCCGAGTGGGGGACCGATAAACTCATCTTT.

A remark on this clone: For this DNA, TCRdb reports the protein of a much larger clone, which diverges at residue 3, most likely from a read error; the protein presented here is translated directly from the DNA. The chain combines TRDV3 with TRDJ1, with 10 positions matching TRDD3. Here the J gene came from matching the DNA to germline, since TCRdb omits it. The CDR3 sequence is 17 residues long. The germline gives CDR1 TVYSNPD, CDR2 GDNSRS (reference sequence). The CDR3 sequence: CALSFEALVLGDDKLIF. In nucleotides, the CDR3 is TGTGCCCTTAGTTTCGAGGCGCTGGTACTGGGGGATGATAAACTCATCTTT.

This clone was found many times. The protein in TCRdb stems from a much larger clone and differs at residue 12 from this DNA's translation, likely a read error; here the protein is translated from the DNA. V and J are TRDV2 and TRDJ1; 7 bases match TRDD3. TCRdb is silent on the J gene; assignment here came from matching the DNA to germline. V was clipped by 1 base and J by 4 bases; unmatched bases: 14. Germline V gives CDR1 GEAIGNYY, CDR2 EKD. This CDR3 spans 17 amino acids. The CDR3 is CACDTQYWGRDGDKLIF. The CDR3 coding sequence is TGTGCCTGTGACACTCAATACTGGGGCAGAGACGGCGATAAACTCATCTTT.

This clone was counted between two and nine times. The protein TCRdb gives is from a much larger clone and does not agree with this DNA's translation at residue 13, likely a read error; the protein shown here comes from the DNA. The chain links TRDV2 to TRDJ1, with TRDD3 identical over 11 bases. TCRdb gives no J gene; it was assigned here by matching the DNA to germline. From germline, CDR1 is GEAIGNYY and CDR2 EKD. The CDR3 sequence is 16 residues long. Here the CDR3 reads CACDTESGGYHDRLIF. CDR3 nucleotides: TGTGCCTGTGACACCGAGTCTGGGGGATACCACGATAGACTCATCTTT.

A word on this clone: This likely came from a read error, as a far larger clone is one base away. Additional DNA sequences in this sample encode the identical CDR3. The J gene is TRDJ1, the V gene TRDV2, with D maybe TRDD3 (6 bases). Germline assignment: CDR1 GEAIGNYY and CDR2 EKD. Trimming removed 0 bases from V and 5 bases from J, with 18 bases in between. This CDR3 spans 16 amino acids. The DNA for the CDR3 is TGTGCCTGTGACACCGTTGGGCCAACTCTGGGGGATAAACTCATCTTT. This sequence encodes CACDTVGPTLGDKLIF.

Ten or more counts support this clone. The gene calls are TRDV1 and TRDJ1; D possibly uses TRDD2 or TRDD3 (5 bases each). The germline V gene has CDR1 TSWWSYY and CDR2 QGS. V dropped 5 bases and J dropped 1 base, with 23 bases sitting between them. CDR3 size: 18 residues. CDR3 DNA sequence: TGTGCTCTTGGGAAGGGGGCCCTTTCCCTCCCTTCCACCGATAAACTCATCTTT. Its translation is CALGKGALSLPSTDKLIF.

This clone was detected a few times. This likely came from a read error, as a far larger clone is one base away. This specimen includes other DNA sequences encoding the same CDR3. V usage is TRDV2 and J usage is TRDJ1; 9 positions match TRDD3. TCRdb lists no J gene, so it was determined here by aligning the DNA to germline. Trimming took 3 bases from V and 0 from J; bases not matched to a gene: 10. Germline lookup yields CDR1 GEAIGNYY and CDR2 EKD. This CDR3 is built from 17 residues. CDR3 bases: TGTGCCTGTGACTCCTCCTCTCTGGGGGATTACACCGATAAACTCATCTTT. As protein: CACDSSSLGDYTDKLIF.

This clone has a handful of counts. The protein TCRdb gives is from a much larger clone and does not agree with this DNA's translation at residue 12, likely a read error; the protein shown here comes from the DNA. The chain links TRDV1 to TRDJ1, with TRDD2 as a possible D gene (5 bases). The germline CDR1 and CDR2 sequences are TSWWSYY and QGS. The ends were cut back, 2 bases at V and 0 bases at J, with 28 bases in the middle. The CDR3 covers 21 residues. CDR3 protein: CALGEITYRALMREYTDKLIF. CDR3 DNA: TGTGCTCTTGGGGAAATAACCTACCGGGCCCTTATGCGGGAGTACACCGATAAACTCATCTTT.

This clone was recorded a few times. The chain is built from TRDV1 and TRDJ1; D is ambiguous. The CDR3 length is 16 residues. Germline values: CDR1 TSWWSYY, CDR2 QGS. V dropped 2 bases and J dropped 3 bases, with 16 bases sitting between them. The CDR3 region has the DNA TGTGCTCTTGGGGAAACCCATCCGGCGATATCCGATAAACTCATCTTT. This codes for CALGETHPAISDKLIF.